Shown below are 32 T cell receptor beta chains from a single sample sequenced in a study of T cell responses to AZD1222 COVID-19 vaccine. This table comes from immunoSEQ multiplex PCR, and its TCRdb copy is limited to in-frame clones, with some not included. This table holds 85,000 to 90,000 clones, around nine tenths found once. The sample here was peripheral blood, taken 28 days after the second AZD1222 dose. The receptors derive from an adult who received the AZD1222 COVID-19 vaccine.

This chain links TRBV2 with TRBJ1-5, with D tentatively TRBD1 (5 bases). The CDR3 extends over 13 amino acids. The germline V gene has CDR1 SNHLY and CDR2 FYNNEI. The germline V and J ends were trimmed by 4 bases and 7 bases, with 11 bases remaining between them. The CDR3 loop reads CASSVEGAQPQHF. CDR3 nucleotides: TGTGCCAGCAGTGTTGAAGGGGCCCAGCCCCAGCATTTT.

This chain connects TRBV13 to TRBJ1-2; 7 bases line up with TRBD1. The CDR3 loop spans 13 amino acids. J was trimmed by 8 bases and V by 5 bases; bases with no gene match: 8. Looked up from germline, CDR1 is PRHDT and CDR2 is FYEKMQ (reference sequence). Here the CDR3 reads CASSRGQEQGYTF. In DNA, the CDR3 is TGTGCCAGCAGCCGAGGACAGGAACAGGGCTACACCTTC. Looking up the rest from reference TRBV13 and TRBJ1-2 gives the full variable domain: AAGVIQSPRHLIKEKRETATLKCYPIPRHDTVYWYQQGPGQDPQFLISFYEKMQSDKGSIPDRFSAQQFSDYHSELNMSSLELGDSALYFCASSRGQEQGYTFGSGTRLTVV.

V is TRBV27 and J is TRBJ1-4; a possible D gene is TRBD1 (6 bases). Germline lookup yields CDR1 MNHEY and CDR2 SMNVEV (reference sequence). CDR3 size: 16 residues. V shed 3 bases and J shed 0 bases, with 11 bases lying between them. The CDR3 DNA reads TGTGCCAGCAGTTTGTTACAGGGCGCAACTAATGAAAAACTGTTTTTT. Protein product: CASSLLQGATNEKLFF.

CDR3 bases: TGTGCCAGCAGTCAGTCGGGAACCTATAATTCACCCCTCCACTTT. This gives the protein CASSQSGTYNSPLHF. The rearrangement joins TRBV5-4 to TRBJ1-6; no reliable D call. This CDR3 contains 15 residues. Trimming shortened V by 5 bases and J by 2 bases, and 11 bases separated the two germline ends. The germline V gene has CDR1 SGHNT and CDR2 YYREEE (reference sequence).

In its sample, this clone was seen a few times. The CDR3 nucleotides read TGTGCCAGCAGTTTGGGACAGGGGGGGTACACTGAAGCTTTCTTT. Amino acid sequence: CASSLGQGGYTEAFF. The V and J genes are TRBV27 and TRBJ1-1, with 11 nucleotides matching TRBD1. Germline assignment: CDR1 MNHEY and CDR2 SMNVEV (reference sequence). The CDR3 is made up of 15 amino acids. V dropped 3 bases and J dropped 3; count of bases not matched to a gene: 3.

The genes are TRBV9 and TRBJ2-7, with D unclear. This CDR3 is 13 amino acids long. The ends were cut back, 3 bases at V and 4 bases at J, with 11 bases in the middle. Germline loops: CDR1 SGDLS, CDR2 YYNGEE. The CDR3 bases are TGTGCCAGCAGCGAAGGTGACGGATACGAGCAGTACTTC. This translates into CASSEGDGYEQYF.

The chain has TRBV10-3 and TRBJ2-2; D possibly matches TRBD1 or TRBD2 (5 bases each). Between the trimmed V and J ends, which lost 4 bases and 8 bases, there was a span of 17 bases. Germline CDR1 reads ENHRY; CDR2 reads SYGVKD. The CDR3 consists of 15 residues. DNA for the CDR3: TGTGCCATCAGTGCTTGGGACCCCTTGGCTGGGGAGCTGTTTTTT. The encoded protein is CAISAWDPLAGELFF.

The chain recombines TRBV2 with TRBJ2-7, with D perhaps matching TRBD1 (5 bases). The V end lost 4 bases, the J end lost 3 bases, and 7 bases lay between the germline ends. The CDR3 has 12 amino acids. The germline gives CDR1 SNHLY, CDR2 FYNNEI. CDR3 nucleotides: TGTGCCAGCAGTGTGACAGTCTACGAGCAGTACTTC. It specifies CASSVTVYEQYF. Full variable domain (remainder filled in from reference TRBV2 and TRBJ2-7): EPEVTQTPSHQVTQMGQEVILRCVPISNHLYFYWYRQILGQKVEFLVSFYNNEISEKSEIFDDQFSVERPDGSNFTLKIRSTKLEDSAMYFCASSVTVYEQYFGPGTRLTVT.

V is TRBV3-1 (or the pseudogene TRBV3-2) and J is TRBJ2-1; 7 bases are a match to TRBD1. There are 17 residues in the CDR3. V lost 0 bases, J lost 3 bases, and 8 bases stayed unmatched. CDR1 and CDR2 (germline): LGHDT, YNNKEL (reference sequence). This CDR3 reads CASSQETTGIIYNEQFF. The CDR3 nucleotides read TGTGCCAGCAGCCAAGAAACGACAGGGATTATCTACAATGAGCAGTTCTTC.

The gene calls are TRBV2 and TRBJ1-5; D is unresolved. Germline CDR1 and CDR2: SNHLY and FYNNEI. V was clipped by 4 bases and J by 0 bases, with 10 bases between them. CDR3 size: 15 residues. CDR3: CASSVEFGSNQPQHF. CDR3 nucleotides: TGTGCCAGCAGTGTCGAATTTGGTAGCAATCAGCCCCAGCATTTT.

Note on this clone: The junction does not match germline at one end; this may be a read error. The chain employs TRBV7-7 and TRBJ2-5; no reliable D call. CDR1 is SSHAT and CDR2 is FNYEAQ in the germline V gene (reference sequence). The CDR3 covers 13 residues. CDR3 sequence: CASSLVRRETQYF. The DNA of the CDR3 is TGTGCTAGCAGCTTAGTCCGTCGGGAGACCCAGTACTTC.

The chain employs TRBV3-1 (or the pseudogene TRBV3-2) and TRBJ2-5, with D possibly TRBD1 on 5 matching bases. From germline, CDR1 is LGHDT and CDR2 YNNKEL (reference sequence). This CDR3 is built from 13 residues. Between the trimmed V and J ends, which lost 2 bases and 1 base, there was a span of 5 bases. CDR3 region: CASSQQGQETQYF. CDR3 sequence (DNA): TGTGCCAGCAGCCAACAGGGCCAAGAGACCCAGTACTTC.

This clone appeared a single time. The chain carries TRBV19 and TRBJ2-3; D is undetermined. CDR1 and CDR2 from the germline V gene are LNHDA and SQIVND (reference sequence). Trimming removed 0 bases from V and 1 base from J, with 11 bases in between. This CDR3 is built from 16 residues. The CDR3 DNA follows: TGTGCCAGTAGTATAGATGGTGGCCGTGGCACAGATACGCAGTATTTT. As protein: CASSIDGGRGTDTQYF.

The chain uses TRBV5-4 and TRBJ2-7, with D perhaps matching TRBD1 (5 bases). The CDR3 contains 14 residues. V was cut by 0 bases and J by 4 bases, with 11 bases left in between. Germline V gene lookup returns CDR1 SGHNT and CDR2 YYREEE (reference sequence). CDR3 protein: CASSLAGHPYEQYV. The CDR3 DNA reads TGTGCCAGCAGCTTGGCCGGACATCCTTACGAGCAGTACGTC.

CDR3 DNA sequence: TGTGCCAGCAGTGAAGTCGGGGGGCGTAACTATGGCTACACCTTC. Amino acid sequence: CASSEVGGRNYGYTF. The chain uses TRBV6-1 and TRBJ1-2; a possible D gene is TRBD1 (6 bases). This CDR3 has 15 amino acids. Germline lookup yields CDR1 MNHNS and CDR2 SASEGT. V was pared by 1 base and J by 1 base, with 10 bases between.

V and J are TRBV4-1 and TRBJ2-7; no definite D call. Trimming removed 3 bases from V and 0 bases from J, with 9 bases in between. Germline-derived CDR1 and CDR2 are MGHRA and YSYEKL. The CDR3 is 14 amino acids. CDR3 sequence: CASSHRTGSYEQYV. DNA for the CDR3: TGCGCCAGCAGCCACCGGACGGGCTCCTACGAGCAGTACGTC.

This CDR3 reads CASSVGTGDLTEAFF. CDR3 nucleotides: TGTGCCAGCAGCGTGGGGACAGGGGATCTCACTGAAGCTTTCTTT. The chain couples TRBV7-3 to TRBJ1-1; TRBD1 matches 10 bases. J lost 4 bases, V lost 5 bases, and 7 bases had no gene match. Germline CDR1 SGHTA, CDR2 FQGTGA. This CDR3 spans 15 amino acids. The whole variable domain, remainder taken from reference TRBV7-3 and TRBJ1-1, is GAGVSQTPSNKVTEKGKYVELRCDPISGHTALYWYRQSLGQGPEFLIYFQGTGAADDSGLPNDRFFAVRPEGSVSTLKIQRTERGDSAVYLCASSVGTGDLTEAFFGQGTRLTVV.

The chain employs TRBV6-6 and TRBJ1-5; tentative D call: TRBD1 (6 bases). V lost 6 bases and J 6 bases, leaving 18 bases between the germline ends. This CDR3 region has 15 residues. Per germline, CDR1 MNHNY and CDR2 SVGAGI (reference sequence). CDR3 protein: CASSRVQGLGQPQHF. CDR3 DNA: TGTGCCAGCAGCCGAGTACAGGGTTTGGGTCAGCCCCAGCATTTT.

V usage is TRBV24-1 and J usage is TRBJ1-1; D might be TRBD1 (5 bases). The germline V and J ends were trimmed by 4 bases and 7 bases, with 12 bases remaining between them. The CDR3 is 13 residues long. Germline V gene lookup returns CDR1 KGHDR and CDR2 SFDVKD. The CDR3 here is CATSDGASREAFF. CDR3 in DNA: TGTGCCACCAGTGACGGGGCCTCCCGTGAAGCTTTCTTT.

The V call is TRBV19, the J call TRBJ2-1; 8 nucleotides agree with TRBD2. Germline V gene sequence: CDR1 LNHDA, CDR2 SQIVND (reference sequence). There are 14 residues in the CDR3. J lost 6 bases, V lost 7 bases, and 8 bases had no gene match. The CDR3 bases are TGTGCCAGTATATCGGGGGGGGACCCCAATGAGCAGTTCTTC. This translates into CASISGGDPNEQFF.

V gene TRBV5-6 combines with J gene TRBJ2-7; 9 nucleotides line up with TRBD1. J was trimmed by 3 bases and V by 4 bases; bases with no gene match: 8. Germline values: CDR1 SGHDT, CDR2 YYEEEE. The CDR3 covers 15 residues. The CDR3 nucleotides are TGTGCCAGCAGCCAGGGACAGGGCTACATCTACGAGCAGTACTTC. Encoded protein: CASSQGQGYIYEQYF.

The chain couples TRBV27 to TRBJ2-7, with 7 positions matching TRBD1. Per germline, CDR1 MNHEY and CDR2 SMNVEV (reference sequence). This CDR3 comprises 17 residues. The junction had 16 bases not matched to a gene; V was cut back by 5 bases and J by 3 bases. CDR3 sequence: CASSPRQGAMVYYEQYF. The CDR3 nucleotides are TGTGCCAGCAGTCCGCGACAGGGTGCGATGGTATACTACGAGCAGTACTTC.

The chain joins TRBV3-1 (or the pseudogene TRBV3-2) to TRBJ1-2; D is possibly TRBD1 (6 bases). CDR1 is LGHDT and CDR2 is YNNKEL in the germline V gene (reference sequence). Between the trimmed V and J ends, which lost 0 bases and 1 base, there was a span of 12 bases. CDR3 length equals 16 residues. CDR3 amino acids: CASSQEWGQGNYGYTF. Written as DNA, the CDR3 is TGTGCCAGCAGCCAAGAATGGGGGCAGGGTAACTATGGCTACACCTTC.

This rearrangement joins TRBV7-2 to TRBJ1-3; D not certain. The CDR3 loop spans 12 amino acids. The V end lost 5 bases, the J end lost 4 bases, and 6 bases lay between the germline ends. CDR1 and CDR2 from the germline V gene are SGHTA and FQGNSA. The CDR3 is CASSPSGNTIYF. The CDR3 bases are TGTGCCAGCAGCCCCTCCGGAAACACCATATATTTT.

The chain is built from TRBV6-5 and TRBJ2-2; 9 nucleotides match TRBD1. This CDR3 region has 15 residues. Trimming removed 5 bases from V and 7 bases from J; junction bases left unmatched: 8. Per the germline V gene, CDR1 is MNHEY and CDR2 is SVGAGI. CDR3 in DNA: TGTGCCAGCAGTAAACATCGGGACAGGGTCGGGGAGCTGTTTTTT. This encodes CASSKHRDRVGELFF.

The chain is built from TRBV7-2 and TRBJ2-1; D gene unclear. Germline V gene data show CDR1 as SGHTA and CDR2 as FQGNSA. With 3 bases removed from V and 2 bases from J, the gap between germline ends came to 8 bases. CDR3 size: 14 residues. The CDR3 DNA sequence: TGTGCCAGCAGCTTCGGCATCCCCTACAATGAGCAGTTCTTC. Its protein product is CASSFGIPYNEQFF.

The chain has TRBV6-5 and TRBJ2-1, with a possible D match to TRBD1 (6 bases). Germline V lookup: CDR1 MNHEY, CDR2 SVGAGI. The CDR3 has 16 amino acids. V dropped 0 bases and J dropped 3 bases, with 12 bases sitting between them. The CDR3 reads CASSYSVGAIYNEQFF. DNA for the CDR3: TGTGCCAGCAGTTACTCAGTGGGGGCCATCTACAATGAGCAGTTCTTC.

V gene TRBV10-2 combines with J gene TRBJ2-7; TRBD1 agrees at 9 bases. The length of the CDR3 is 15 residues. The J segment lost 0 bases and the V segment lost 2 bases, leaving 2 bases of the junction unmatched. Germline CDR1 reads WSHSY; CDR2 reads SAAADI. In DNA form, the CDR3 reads TGCGCCAGCAGTGAGACGGGACAGGGCTCCTACGAGCAGTACGTC. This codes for CASSETGQGSYEQYV.

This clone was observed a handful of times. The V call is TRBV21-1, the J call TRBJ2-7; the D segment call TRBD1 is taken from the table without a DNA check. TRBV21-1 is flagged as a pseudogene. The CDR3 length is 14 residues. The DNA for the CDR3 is TGTGCCAGCAGCCCTCGACAGGCTCCCTACGAGCAGTACTTC. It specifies CASSPRQAPYEQYF.

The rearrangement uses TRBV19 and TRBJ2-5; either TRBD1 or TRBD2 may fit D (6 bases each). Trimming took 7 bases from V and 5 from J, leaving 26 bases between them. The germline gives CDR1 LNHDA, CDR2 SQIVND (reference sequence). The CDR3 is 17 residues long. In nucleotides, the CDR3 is TGTGCCAGTAACCCGGGGGTCTTGGACAGCAGTCTTGAGACCCAGTACTTC. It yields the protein CASNPGVLDSSLETQYF.

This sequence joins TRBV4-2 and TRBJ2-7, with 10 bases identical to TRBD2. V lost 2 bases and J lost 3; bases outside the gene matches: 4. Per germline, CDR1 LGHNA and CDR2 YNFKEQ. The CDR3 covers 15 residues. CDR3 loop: CASSQLLAGLYEQYF. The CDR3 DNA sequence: TGTGCCAGCAGCCAACTACTAGCGGGGCTCTACGAGCAGTACTTC.

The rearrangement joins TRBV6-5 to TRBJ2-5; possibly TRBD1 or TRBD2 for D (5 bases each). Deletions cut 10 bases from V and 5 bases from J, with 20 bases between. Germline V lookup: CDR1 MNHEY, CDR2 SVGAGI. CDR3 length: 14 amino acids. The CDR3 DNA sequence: TGTGCCACCCGGCAAGAGGTCGGGGCGGAGACCCAGTACTTC. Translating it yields CATRQEVGAETQYF.